This T cell receptor (beta chain) was obtained from a study of blood T cell repertoires in COVID-19. In the study overall: T cells, B-cell-depleted T cells, or PBMCs supplied cDNA or gDNA.

Participant ages covered roughly 18 to 89 years across 25 or so US areas. Sequencing used immunoSEQ multiplex PCR; TCRdb keeps in-frame clones, though not all of them. Of 150,000 or so clones in the sample, around 82% were seen once. The V and J ends lost 5 bases and 9 bases, in that order; junction bases with no gene match: 7. This CDR3 spans 13 amino acids. This TCR was recovered from a woman between 50 and 59 years old who had recovered from COVID-19. The chain links TRBV12-3 or TRBV12-4 to TRBJ1-5; 7 bases agree with TRBD1. Material: PBMCs or T cells enriched from blood (not recorded which). CDR3 loop: CASSQGGAGPQHF. The CDR3 DNA reads TGTGCCAGCAGTCAAGGGGGCGCGGGGCCCCAGCATTTT.